This TCR beta chain was obtained from a study of identical twins. Study results and caveats: Reduced insertions were recorded for abundant cord blood beta clonotypes, with no such pattern in memory repertoires.

This clonotype has more than one count but fewer than ten. Its antigen is undetermined. Template switching created a universal primer site, and the cDNA included unique molecular identifiers. In TCRdb, the 5' RACE reads were re-called with MiXCR into one record per CDR3 protein. The table records some 210,000 distinct CDR3 sequences, 15% to 20% of them present only once. This sample was shared with a second study, whose subject was T cells expressing NK-cell markers. That investigation notes: An anti-gamma-delta TCR antibody restricted sorting to alpha-beta TCR T cells in several experiments.

The sample was CD8+ T cells sorted from blood. The receptor was derived from a woman between 18 and 30 years old in good health.

The CDR3 here is CASSLAGGFLGEQFF. DNA for the CDR3: TGTGCCAGCAGTTTAGCGGGGGGGTTCCTTGGGGAGCAGTTCTTC. This sequence joins TRBV27 and TRBJ2-1; 9 positions match TRBD2. From germline, CDR1 is MNHEY and CDR2 SMNVEV (reference sequence). This CDR3 is 15 amino acids long. With V trimmed by 2 bases and J by 10 bases, 9 bases remained unmatched.